This T cell receptor beta chain was recorded in a study of blood T cell repertoires in COVID-19. About the study: Spain, Italy and the United States supplied samples that represented acute and convalescent COVID-19. PBMCs, B-cell-depleted T cells, or T cells provided the cDNA or gDNA that made up the material.

In the authors' methods: Estimated nucleated cell counts came from reference gene primer amplification. Clones were read by immunoSEQ multiplex PCR, and TCRdb kept only the in-frame ones, dropping some. For V, J and clone size, that table is used; D and trimming come from the DNA. The sample records 40,000 to 65,000 clones, 65% to 85% being singletons. Trimming removed 5 bases from V and 4 bases from J, with 11 bases in between. The CDR3 length is 13 residues. From germline, CDR1 is MNHNY and CDR2 SVGAGI (reference sequence). Input material: peripheral blood. V is TRBV6-6 and J is TRBJ1-1; D perhaps matches TRBD1 (5 bases). This clonotype was sampled from a human donor with active or convalescent COVID-19. The donor label of this sample is uncertain. This CDR3 is CASSRQTATEAFF. CDR3 nucleotides: TGTGCCAGCAGTAGACAGACGGCCACTGAAGCTTTCTTT.